This TCR beta chain was found in a study of blood T cell repertoires in COVID-19. TCRdb's table, derived via immunoSEQ multiplex PCR, lists solely in-frame clones and lacks some. The data show 350,000 or so clones, with approximately 91% seen just once and around 0.92% held by the top ten. The CDR3 covers 19 residues. The V segment lost 0 bases and the J segment 6 bases; nucleotides outside the gene matches: 17. Germline-derived CDR1 and CDR2 are SGHDN and FVKESK. This sequence was found in a woman in her twenties or thirties who had been exposed to COVID-19. The chain combines TRBV14 with TRBJ2-1; 7 positions agree with TRBD2. The sample taken for sequencing was PBMCs or T cells enriched from blood (not recorded which). The CDR3 here is CASSQDFRLAAGVVNEQFF. The CDR3, as DNA: TGTGCCAGCAGCCAAGACTTTCGTTTGGCTGCGGGAGTGGTCAATGAGCAGTTCTTC.